This section outlines one T cell receptor (beta chain) sequence together with its context. The entry originates in a study of blood T cell repertoires in COVID-19. Whole-study context: Sample material is recorded as cDNA or gDNA derived from T cells, B-cell-depleted T cells, or PBMCs.

The V end lost 4 bases, the J end lost 4 bases, and 12 bases lay between the germline ends. The CDR3 sequence is 15 residues long. Germline CDR1 SGDLS, CDR2 YYNGEE. The table came from immunoSEQ multiplex PCR; TCRdb's copy has only in-frame clones and leaves some out. The data contain 250,000 or so clones, roughly four fifths of them singletons. The sequencing input was peripheral blood. The clonotype comes from a woman in her 70s with acute or convalescent COVID-19. The J gene is TRBJ2-6, the V gene TRBV9; no firm D call. CDR3 residues: CASSPRNPGANVLTF. In DNA, the CDR3 is TGTGCCAGCAGCCCGCGGAACCCCGGGGCCAACGTCCTGACTTTC.